This T cell receptor (beta chain) was recorded in a study of graft-versus-host responses after intestinal transplantation. Study-level background: Recipients were all induced with anti-thymocyte globulin, then given tacrolimus and steroids for around three years.

The study plated approximately 200,000 CFSE-labeled responders with approximately 200,000 irradiated, violet-dye-labeled stimulators. In this sample, this clone is medium-sized. The CDR3 sequence is 13 residues long. Trimming removed 2 bases from V and 4 bases from J, with 5 bases in between. Looked up from germline, CDR1 is WSHSY and CDR2 is SAAADI. Assay used: immunoSEQ multiplex PCR; TCRdb lists only in-frame clones, some missing. The sample comprises about 7,000 clones, less than 40% of which are singletons, and around 6.2% rests with the top ten. The TCR was taken from a human patient who was an organ donor for intestinal transplantation. The sample in question was alloreactive CD8+ T cells from a mixed lymphocyte reaction culture, obtained before transplantation. Subset noted: CFSE-low proliferating T cells sorted from approximately six-day pre-transplant mixed lymphocyte reaction (GvH or HvG direction). The chain couples TRBV10-2 to TRBJ2-2; D uncertain. This CDR3 is CASSELITGELFF. CDR3 nucleotide sequence: TGCGCCAGCAGTGAGCTTATCACCGGGGAGCTGTTTTTT.